One and the same sample provided the 12 T cell receptor beta chains below, sequenced in a study of shared clonotypes between healthy human individuals. TCRdb's table, derived via immunoSEQ multiplex PCR, lists solely in-frame clones and lacks some. The sample holds around 700,000 clones, 72% seen once. What was sequenced was memory CD4+ T cells sorted from blood. Subset defined: CD45RA-negative fraction. These receptors originate from a young woman in good health.

The chain uses TRBV4-1 and TRBJ2-7; weak D call: TRBD1 (6 bases). The V and J ends lost 3 bases and 6 bases respectively, with 21 bases between them. The germline CDR1 and CDR2 sequences are MGHRA and YSYEKL. CDR3 size: 16 residues. The DNA of the CDR3 is TGCGCCAGCAGCCACGCCCACGAAGGGGGAAGCGTCGAGCAGTACTTC. This encodes CASSHAHEGGSVEQYF.

This clone was picked up one time. This may arise from a read error, as a much more abundant clone is one base away. This chain joins TRBV27 and TRBJ2-2, with no clear D. Deletions cut 3 bases from V and 1 base from J, with 3 bases between. This CDR3 region has 13 residues. Germline CDR1 is MNHEY and CDR2 is SMNVEV (reference sequence). The CDR3 protein is CASSLRNTGELFF. CDR3 sequence (DNA): TGTGCCAGCAGTTTGCGGAACACCGGGGAGCTGTTTTTT.

The chain links TRBV28 to TRBJ2-3; D uncertain. Germline V gene data show CDR1 as MDHEN and CDR2 as SYDVKM. This CDR3 spans 15 amino acids. The V and J ends lost 4 bases and 2 bases respectively, with 13 bases between them. The CDR3: CASSSELPTTDTQYF. The CDR3 nucleotides read TGTGCCAGCAGTTCCGAGCTCCCCACCACAGATACGCAGTATTTT.

This clone has a single count. The chain joins TRBV9 to TRBJ2-1; 8 bases line up with TRBD1. CDR3 length: 15 amino acids. With V trimmed by 4 bases and J by 6 bases, 9 bases remained unmatched. The germline gives CDR1 SGDLS, CDR2 YYNGEE. This CDR3 is CASSRLGQGGNEQFF. Here the CDR3 DNA reads TGTGCCAGCAGCCGACTAGGACAGGGCGGCAATGAGCAGTTCTTC.

CDR3 sequence reads: CASSPRQSSSYEQYF. The CDR3 DNA reads as TGTGCCAGCTCACCACGCCAGAGTAGCTCCTACGAGCAGTACTTC. The chain has TRBV18 and TRBJ2-7; D call uncertain. Germline-derived CDR1 and CDR2 are KGHSH and LQKENI. V lost 1 base to trimming and J lost 0 bases, with 10 bases between them. CDR3 size: 15 residues.

The chain uses TRBV5-1 and TRBJ1-2; 7 positions agree with TRBD1. V was pared by 7 bases and J by 0 bases, with 3 bases of the junction left unmatched. The germline V gene has CDR1 SGHRS and CDR2 YFSETQ. CDR3 size: 13 residues. In DNA form, the CDR3 reads TGCGCCAGCTCGGGACAGTCTAACTATGGCTACACCTTC. Its protein product is CASSGQSNYGYTF.

The V and J genes are TRBV15 and TRBJ1-4; 12 bases line up with TRBD1. The CDR3 extends over 19 amino acids. Trimming took 0 bases from V and 7 from J; bases not matched to a gene: 12. CDR1 LNHNV and CDR2 YYDKDF come from the germline V gene (reference sequence). The CDR3 here is CATSRDRGTGGLGGEKLFF. DNA for the CDR3: TGTGCCACCAGCAGAGATCGAGGGACAGGGGGCCTCGGTGGTGAAAAACTGTTTTTT.

The chain combines TRBV4-1 with TRBJ2-3; possibly TRBD2 for D (5 bases). The germline V gene encodes CDR1 MGHRA and CDR2 YSYEKL. The CDR3 is 14 amino acids. Trimming cost V 1 base and J 1 base, with 6 bases left between them. DNA for the CDR3: TGCGCCAGCAGCCAAGCTAGCCGCACAGATACGCAGTATTTT. Translating gives CASSQASRTDTQYF.

The chain recombines TRBV29-1 with TRBJ1-1, with D unclear. Germline values: CDR1 SQVTM, CDR2 ANQGSEA. The CDR3 contains 11 residues. V lost 6 bases and J lost 4, with 9 bases in between. The CDR3 loop is CSVYDRTEAFF. The CDR3 region has the DNA TGCAGCGTCTACGATCGCACTGAAGCTTTCTTT.

The chain carries TRBV11-3 and TRBJ2-7, with TRBD2 as a possible D gene (6 bases). Germline V CDR1 and CDR2: SGHNT, YENEEA. The CDR3 is made up of 14 amino acids. The V gene lost 5 bases and the J gene lost 5 bases, with 16 bases spanning the gap. The CDR3 loop is CASSRDSSADEQYF. The CDR3 coding sequence is TGTGCCAGCAGCCGGGACTCCTCGGCCGACGAGCAGTACTTC.

The chain employs TRBV7-6 and TRBJ2-7, with 7 bases lining up with TRBD1. From germline, CDR1 is SGHVS and CDR2 FNYEAQ. This CDR3 contains 16 residues. The ends lost 3 bases at V and 3 bases at J; junction bases unmatched: 11. The CDR3 nucleotides are TGTGCCAGCAGCTTGGGGACCCCGGGACAGTTCTACGAGCAGTACTTC. Its translation: CASSLGTPGQFYEQYF.

The chain recombines TRBV15 with TRBJ1-5; D gene unclear. The CDR3 runs to 17 residues. CDR1 and CDR2 from the germline V gene are LNHNV and YYDKDF (reference sequence). Trimming pared 1 base from V and 0 bases from J, leaving 13 bases between. The CDR3 loop is CATSRVIDGYSNQPQHF. As DNA, the CDR3 is TGTGCCACCAGCAGAGTCATAGACGGATATAGCAATCAGCCCCAGCATTTT. The full variable domain, with the rest looked up from reference TRBV15 and TRBJ1-5, is DAMVIQNPRYQVTQFGKPVTLSCSQTLNHNVMYWYQQKSSQAPKLLFHYYDKDFNNEADTPDNFQSRRPNTSFCFLDIRSPGLGDTAMYLCATSRVIDGYSNQPQHFGDGTRLSIL.